The present T cell receptor beta chain was sequenced within a study of CD8+ T cells in alopecia areata. Study at large: Using the percentage of affected scalp area, treated patients' severity was scored. General study points: Within the top 100, expanded CD8+ clones significantly decreased with tofacitinib, as did scalp clonality.

Noted treatment: oral pan-JAK inhibitor, 5-10 mg twice daily. Peripheral blood, together with lesional scalp punch biopsies, was collected from alopecia areata patients. Isolation of CD4+ and CD8+ T cells from PBMCs was achieved by sorting. RNA, once extracted, was reverse transcribed into cDNA for use as the sequencing template. Method: immunoSEQ multiplex PCR; TCRdb's copy keeps in-frame clones and lacks some. The repertoire includes roughly 190,000 clones, about 65% of them detected once, and roughly 1.3% sits in the top ten. Per the germline V gene, CDR1 is MNHEY and CDR2 is SVGAGI. This CDR3 spans 14 amino acids. V was cut by 0 bases and J by 5 bases, with 10 bases left in between. For this clone: Its antigen is as yet unknown.

The sequence was obtained from a human donor with alopecia areata. The chain carries TRBV6-5 and TRBJ1-1, with no clear D. Sequenced here: CD4+ T cells sorted from blood, sampled between weeks 47 and 50, from a patient treated with tofacitinib. The CDR3 DNA reads TGTGCCAGCAGTTACTCGGGCGGAGGGACTGAAGCTTTCTTT. Translation: CASSYSGGGTEAFF.